The 32 T cell receptor beta chains below all came from one sample that was sequenced in a study of early stage breast cancer tumors. Generated by immunoSEQ multiplex PCR, the TCRdb table keeps only in-frame clones and is missing some. This table holds about 72,000 clones, approximately 80% found once. Sequencing was performed on blood. The receptors stem from a person aged 55 to 75 with breast cancer.

This clone turned up a few times. V gene TRBV27 combines with J gene TRBJ2-3; possible D gene TRBD2, 5 bases. CDR1 is MNHEY, CDR2 SMNVEV, per germline (reference sequence). The CDR3 length is 15 residues. The V and J ends lost 2 bases and 2 bases respectively, with 11 bases between them. CDR3 loop: CASSLVGSPTDTQYF. Here the CDR3 DNA reads TGTGCCAGCAGTTTAGTAGGGAGTCCCACAGATACGCAGTATTTT.

V is TRBV19 and J is TRBJ1-5; D is perhaps TRBD1 (5 bases). Trimming cost V 1 base and J 6 bases, with 13 bases left between them. The CDR3 is made up of 15 amino acids. Germline CDR1 reads LNHDA; CDR2 reads SQIVND (reference sequence). The CDR3 loop reads CASSIGGAPFQPQHF. The DNA of the CDR3 is TGTGCCAGTAGTATAGGGGGCGCCCCGTTTCAGCCCCAGCATTTT.

The chain combines TRBV15 with TRBJ2-7; D may match TRBD1 or TRBD2 (5 bases each). V lost 2 bases, J lost 2 bases, and 16 bases lay in between. In germline, CDR1 is LNHNV, CDR2 YYDKDF (reference sequence). The CDR3 is 16 residues long. The CDR3 reads CATSRQTWDGPYEQYF. The CDR3 DNA follows: TGTGCCACCAGCAGACAGACCTGGGACGGACCCTACGAGCAGTACTTC.

There are a few counts of this clone. The chain couples TRBV7-2 to TRBJ1-6; TRBD1 agrees at 9 bases. Per germline, CDR1 SGHTA and CDR2 FQGNSA. After removal of 4 bases from V and 10 bases from J, the junction contained 5 bases not matched to a gene. The CDR3 covers 14 residues. CDR3 region: CASSSRDRDSPLHF. As DNA, the CDR3 is TGTGCCAGCAGCTCCCGGGACAGGGACTCACCCCTCCACTTT.

The chain combines TRBV15 with TRBJ2-2; tentative D call: TRBD2 (6 bases). Germline V gives CDR1 LNHNV, CDR2 YYDKDF (reference sequence). CDR3 size: 14 residues. V lost 0 bases, J lost 7 bases, and 9 bases lay in between. CDR3 region: CATSREGRDGELFF. The CDR3 DNA reads as TGTGCCACCAGCAGAGAGGGGCGGGACGGGGAGCTGTTTTTT.

This clone was seen a handful of times. CDR3 in amino acids: CASSGTGLPGTGELFF. CDR3 coding DNA: TGTGCCAGCAGTGGAACGGGACTCCCGGGCACCGGGGAGCTGTTTTTT. The gene calls are TRBV25-1 and TRBJ2-2; tentative D call: TRBD2 (6 bases). Per germline, CDR1 MGHDK and CDR2 SYGVNS. The germline V and J ends were trimmed by 4 bases and 4 bases, with 16 bases remaining between them. This CDR3 region has 16 residues.

The V and J genes are TRBV19 and TRBJ1-1, with D possibly being TRBD1 (6 bases). CDR3 length equals 14 residues. Germline CDR1 reads LNHDA; CDR2 reads SQIVND (reference sequence). With 5 bases removed from V and 5 bases from J, the gap between germline ends came to 15 bases. For the CDR3, the DNA is TGTGCCAGTAGTGTACAGGGCGATCGTACTGAAGCTTTCTTT. As protein: CASSVQGDRTEAFF.

J is TRBJ2-2 and V is TRBV7-2, with a possible D match to TRBD1 (6 bases). Trimming cost V 5 bases and J 3 bases, with 13 bases left between them. The CDR3 extends over 15 amino acids. CDR1 SGHTA and CDR2 FQGNSA come from the germline V gene. The CDR3 bases are TGTGCCAGCAGCCGCGACAGGACCGACACCGGGGAGCTGTTTTTT. As protein: CASSRDRTDTGELFF.

The gene calls are TRBV28 and TRBJ2-3, with 8 positions matching TRBD1. This CDR3 has 15 residues. Germline V gene sequence: CDR1 MDHEN, CDR2 SYDVKM. J gave up 2 bases and V 0 bases, and 1 base lay outside the gene matches. CDR3 sequence reads: CASSLWDRDTDTQYF. The CDR3 region has the DNA TGTGCCAGCAGTTTATGGGACAGGGACACAGATACGCAGTATTTT.

The J gene is TRBJ2-3, the V gene TRBV7-2; 9 bases agree with TRBD1. Germline lookup yields CDR1 SGHTA and CDR2 FQGNSA. V lost 6 bases, J lost 5 bases, and 0 bases stayed unmatched. The CDR3 totals 12 residues. The DNA for the CDR3 is TGTGCCAGCAGGACAGGGGGAGATACGCAGTATTTT. Protein: CASRTGGDTQYF. The entire variable domain, with the rest obtained from reference TRBV7-2 and TRBJ2-3, is as follows: GAGVSQSPSNKVTEKGKDVELRCDPISGHTALYWYRQSLGQGLEFLIYFQGNSAPDKSGLPSDRFSAERTGGSVSTLTIQRTQQEDSAVYLCASRTGGDTQYFGPGTRLTVL.

The rearrangement links TRBV28 to TRBJ2-7; D possibly corresponds to TRBD1 (7 bases). The V and J ends lost 0 bases and 1 base respectively, with 13 bases between them. CDR3 size: 16 residues. The germline V gene has CDR1 MDHEN and CDR2 SYDVKM. The CDR3 reads CASSLWGDSGSYEQYF. DNA of the CDR3: TGTGCCAGCAGTTTATGGGGGGACAGCGGGTCCTACGAGCAGTACTTC.

The chain links TRBV4-2 to TRBJ1-4; D is perhaps TRBD1 (6 bases). Per germline, CDR1 LGHNA and CDR2 YNFKEQ. V was clipped by 0 bases and J by 10 bases, with 15 bases between them. This CDR3 has 15 residues. The CDR3 is CASSQDRDTGGKLFF. DNA of the CDR3: TGTGCCAGCAGCCAAGACCGGGACACTGGAGGAAAACTGTTTTTT.

This chain connects TRBV2 to TRBJ2-5; D ambiguous. Germline values: CDR1 SNHLY, CDR2 FYNNEI. Between the trimmed V and J ends, which lost 7 bases and 2 bases, there was a span of 17 bases. The CDR3 totals 15 residues. In DNA, the CDR3 is TGTGCCAGCACCACCCACGGGCAGCCTCAAGAGACCCAGTACTTC. Translation: CASTTHGQPQETQYF.

This chain's CDR3 is CASSLNPQGANSPLHF. In DNA form, the CDR3 reads TGTGCCAGCAGCTTAAACCCTCAGGGGGCTAATTCACCCCTCCACTTT. The rearrangement joins TRBV5-4 to TRBJ1-6; 8 nucleotides agree with TRBD1. The CDR3 loop spans 16 amino acids. Germline values: CDR1 SGHNT, CDR2 YYREEE (reference sequence). Unmatched junction bases numbered 7, after V lost 2 bases and J lost 6 bases.

The rearrangement links TRBV27 to TRBJ1-1; a possible D gene is TRBD1 (6 bases). CDR3 length: 14 residues. Germline V gene sequence: CDR1 MNHEY, CDR2 SMNVEV (reference sequence). The V gene lost 1 base and the J gene lost 4 bases, with 10 bases spanning the gap. CDR3 bases: TGTGCCAGCAGTTTATTAGGAGGGGGCACTGAAGCTTTCTTT. The encoded protein is CASSLLGGGTEAFF.

V gene TRBV28 combines with J gene TRBJ2-7, with 8 positions matching TRBD1. Germline values: CDR1 MDHEN, CDR2 SYDVKM. The CDR3 sequence is 15 residues long. V lost 5 bases to trimming and J lost 1 base; unmatched junction nucleotides: 7. CDR3 amino acids: CASSRTGSRSYEQYF. In nucleotides, the CDR3 is TGTGCCAGCAGTCGGACAGGGTCCAGGTCCTACGAGCAGTACTTC.

The rearrangement joins TRBV7-3 to TRBJ1-4, with D unresolved. CDR1 is SGHTA and CDR2 is FQGTGA in the germline V gene. The length of the CDR3 is 15 residues. Trimming left V 0 bases short and J 5 bases short, with 10 bases between. This CDR3 reads CASSLTGLRNEKLFF. CDR3 nucleotide sequence: TGTGCCAGCAGCTTAACAGGGTTGCGGAATGAAAAACTGTTTTTT.

The rearrangement links TRBV19 to TRBJ2-3, with 10 bases aligning to TRBD1. CDR1 is LNHDA, CDR2 SQIVND, per germline (reference sequence). The CDR3 length is 14 residues. After removal of 8 bases from V and 3 bases from J, the junction contained 5 bases not matched to a gene. The CDR3 is CASATGQGTDTQYF. In DNA form, the CDR3 reads TGTGCCAGTGCAACGGGACAGGGGACAGATACGCAGTATTTT. The full variable domain, in which reference TRBV19 and TRBJ2-3 provide the parts outside the CDR3, is DGGITQSPKYLFRKEGQNVTLSCEQNLNHDAMYWYRQDPGQGLRLIYYSQIVNDFQKGDIAEGYSVSREKKESFPLTVTSAQKNPTAFYLCASATGQGTDTQYFGPGTRLTVL.

The chain uses TRBV27 and TRBJ2-4; no definite D call. CDR3 length: 13 amino acids. The germline CDR1 and CDR2 sequences are MNHEY and SMNVEV (reference sequence). Trimming removed 3 bases from V and 2 bases from J, with 5 bases in between. Written as DNA, the CDR3 is TGTGCCAGCAGTTTCCGGCCCAAAAACATTCAGTACTTC. Its protein is CASSFRPKNIQYF.

This clone was recorded a few times. V is TRBV5-4 and J is TRBJ1-2; 8 nucleotides match TRBD1. The V and J ends lost 4 bases and 4 bases, in that order; junction bases with no gene match: 9. Germline assignment: CDR1 SGHNT and CDR2 YYREEE (reference sequence). The CDR3 sequence is 15 residues long. The CDR3 coding sequence is TGTGCCAGCAGCGACATCGCAGGGGGCTTCTATGGCTACACCTTC. This sequence encodes CASSDIAGGFYGYTF.

The chain combines TRBV6-1 with TRBJ1-5, with a weak D call TRBD1 (5 bases). Between the trimmed V and J ends, which lost 8 bases and 3 bases, there was a span of 14 bases. CDR3 length equals 14 residues. Germline values: CDR1 MNHNS, CDR2 SASEGT. The CDR3 protein is CASCPGHPNQPQHF. The CDR3 region has the DNA TGTGCCAGCTGCCCCGGACACCCCAATCAGCCCCAGCATTTT.

The chain couples TRBV19 to TRBJ1-5; no firm D call. Germline V gene sequence: CDR1 LNHDA, CDR2 SQIVND (reference sequence). Deletions cut 7 bases from V and 9 bases from J, with 19 bases between. The CDR3 spans 14 residues. As DNA, the CDR3 is TGTGCCAGTAAATTGACCGGCGGGGTCCGGCCCCAGCATTTT. It encodes CASKLTGGVRPQHF.

The rearrangement links TRBV6-1 to TRBJ1-5; 12 bases agree with TRBD1. Germline CDR1 and CDR2: MNHNS and SASEGT. The CDR3 loop spans 18 amino acids. Unmatched junction bases numbered 12, after V lost 4 bases and J lost 5 bases. The CDR3 bases are TGTGCCAGCAGTGTAAGACCCGGGACAGGGGGCGCGGATCAGCCCCAGCATTTT. Translated, it gives CASSVRPGTGGADQPQHF.

V is TRBV6-6 and J is TRBJ2-1; 7 bases agree with TRBD1. V trimming: 6 bases; J trimming: 1 base; junction bases outside the gene matches: 6. This CDR3 has 15 residues. Per germline, CDR1 MNHNY and CDR2 SVGAGI (reference sequence). The chain's CDR3 is CASRFRQGSYNEQFF. The CDR3 DNA follows: TGTGCCAGCAGATTTCGACAGGGTTCCTACAATGAGCAGTTCTTC.

This clone has more than one count but fewer than ten. The chain uses TRBV11-2 and TRBJ2-7; 12 nucleotides match TRBD1. V trimming: 6 bases; J trimming: 5 bases; junction bases outside the gene matches: 8. CDR1 and CDR2 from the germline V gene are SGHAT and FQNNGV. There are 15 residues in the CDR3. The CDR3 loop is CASSPGQGAWDEQYF. DNA of the CDR3: TGTGCCAGCAGTCCGGGACAGGGGGCTTGGGACGAGCAGTACTTC.

V gene TRBV6-1 combines with J gene TRBJ1-2; TRBD1 aligns across 9 bases. The V gene end was trimmed by 1 base and the J gene end by 7 bases; junction bases not matched to a gene: 7. The CDR3 consists of 15 residues. Per germline, CDR1 MNHNS and CDR2 SASEGT. CDR3 DNA: TGTGCCAGCAGTGAAGGGGACAGGGAGTCTGCTGGCTACACCTTC. Its protein is CASSEGDRESAGYTF.

V gene TRBV9 combines with J gene TRBJ2-3; D is undetermined. Trimming cost V 0 bases and J 3 bases, with 14 bases left between them. This CDR3 comprises 16 residues. Germline V gene data show CDR1 as SGDLS and CDR2 as YYNGEE. The CDR3 loop is CASSVAVNLGTDTQYF. The DNA for the CDR3 is TGTGCCAGCAGCGTAGCTGTAAACCTTGGAACAGATACGCAGTATTTT.

The chain has TRBV6-5 and TRBJ1-4; D gene unclear. In germline, CDR1 is MNHEY, CDR2 SVGAGI. The CDR3 runs to 14 residues. The V gene lost 2 bases and the J gene lost 4 bases, with 8 bases spanning the gap. The CDR3 spells CASSYTVRNEKLFF. CDR3 DNA sequence: TGTGCCAGCAGTTACACAGTTCGTAATGAAAAACTGTTTTTT.

This clone appeared a single time. This chain joins TRBV9 and TRBJ2-5; perhaps TRBD1 as D (5 bases). The germline CDR1 and CDR2 sequences are SGDLS and YYNGEE. The CDR3 length is 14 residues. Trimming removed 2 bases from V and 5 bases from J, with 13 bases in between. This CDR3 is CASSVARVGETQYF. CDR3 nucleotide sequence: TGTGCCAGCAGCGTTGCCAGGGTGGGGGAGACCCAGTACTTC.

The chain combines TRBV11-1 with TRBJ2-1, with D tentatively TRBD1 or TRBD2 (6 bases each). The germline V and J ends were trimmed by 1 base and 7 bases, with 17 bases remaining between them. The germline CDR1 and CDR2 sequences are SGHAT and FQDESV (reference sequence). The CDR3 sequence is 16 residues long. CDR3 sequence (DNA): TGTGCCAGCAGCTTAGGGGGAGGTCGGGGGCGGAATGAGCAGTTCTTC. It yields the protein CASSLGGGRGRNEQFF.

The rearrangement links TRBV5-1 to TRBJ2-7, with TRBD1 matching over 9 bases. This CDR3 spans 16 amino acids. Losses at the gene ends were 4 bases for V and 4 bases for J; bases not matched to a gene: 12. Germline V CDR1 and CDR2: SGHRS, YFSETQ. The CDR3 reads CASSLTGGQLAYEQYF. DNA for the CDR3: TGCGCCAGCAGCCTGACAGGGGGTCAATTGGCATACGAGCAGTACTTC.

The rearrangement uses TRBV13 and TRBJ2-5; possibly TRBD2 for D (5 bases). The V gene's germline CDR1 is PRHDT and CDR2 FYEKMQ (reference sequence). This CDR3 contains 14 residues. Deletions cut 5 bases from V and 4 bases from J, with 14 bases between. The CDR3 nucleotides are TGTGCCAGCAGCCCGTCCCTAGGAGGAGAGACCCAGTACTTC. Residues: CASSPSLGGETQYF.